Listed here are 6 T cell receptor beta chains from one sample, sequenced in a study of CD8 T cells in Susac syndrome. The authors reverse transcribed roughly 0.5 to 1 ug RNA with random hexamers. Each CDR3 protein gets one entry after TCRdb re-called the immunoSEQ multiplex PCR reads with MiXCR. The sample holds under 150,000 distinct CDR3 sequences, approximately 96% seen once. The source material was CD4+ T cells from PBMCs. The receptors come from a human donor with Susac syndrome.

V is TRBV2 and J is TRBJ2-1, with 12 bases fitting TRBD2. The CDR3 totals 15 residues. The V and J ends lost 6 bases and 2 bases, in that order; junction bases with no gene match: 2. Germline V gene data show CDR1 as SNHLY and CDR2 as FYNNEI. The CDR3 nucleotides read TGTGCCAGCAGCAGACTAGCGGGGGCCTACAATGAGCAGTTCTTC. Translated, it gives CASSRLAGAYNEQFF.

The chain employs TRBV18 and TRBJ2-5; a possible D gene is TRBD2 (5 bases). The length of the CDR3 is 13 residues. Between the trimmed V and J ends, which lost 5 bases and 2 bases, there was a span of 9 bases. CDR1 KGHSH and CDR2 LQKENI come from the germline V gene. For the CDR3, the DNA is TGTGCCAGCTCATCCGGGATTCAAGAGACCCAGTACTTC. Protein sequence: CASSSGIQETQYF.

The chain employs TRBV24-1 and TRBJ2-1, with D perhaps TRBD2 (7 bases). The CDR3 runs 13 residues. The V end was cut by 5 bases, the J end by 9 bases, with 13 bases between. Germline V gene lookup returns CDR1 KGHDR and CDR2 SFDVKD. CDR3 loop: CATSVGGASEQFF. In nucleotides, the CDR3 is TGTGCCACCAGTGTGGGGGGGGCCAGTGAGCAGTTCTTC.

The chain recombines TRBV20-1 with TRBJ1-2; TRBD1 might be the D (5 bases). Per germline, CDR1 DFQATT and CDR2 SNEGSKA (reference sequence). This CDR3 comprises 17 residues. The V end was cut by 6 bases, the J end by 5 bases, with 28 bases between. CDR3 DNA: TGCAGTGCCCCCGGGGGGAGAGGAGGAGGGTTTATTTATGGCTACACCTTC. Translated: CSAPGGRGGGFIYGYTF.

Written as DNA, the CDR3 is TGCAGTGCTAGAGCAGGATCAGGTCGGACTGAAGCTTTCTTT. Encoded protein: CSARAGSGRTEAFF. This chain uses TRBV20-1 with TRBJ1-1; D unresolved. The germline V gene has CDR1 DFQATT and CDR2 SNEGSKA (reference sequence). V lost 1 base, J lost 5 bases, and 14 bases lay in between. This CDR3 spans 14 amino acids.

Only one count was recorded for this clonotype. The chain has TRBV5-5 and TRBJ1-2; 7 bases line up with TRBD1. Germline-derived CDR1 and CDR2 are SGHKS and YYEKEE (reference sequence). The V and J ends lost 4 bases and 0 bases, in that order; junction bases with no gene match: 6. This CDR3 region has 15 residues. In DNA form, the CDR3 reads TGTGCCAGCAGCCCTGAGGGGGCACCTAACTATGGCTACACCTTC. Protein product: CASSPEGAPNYGYTF.